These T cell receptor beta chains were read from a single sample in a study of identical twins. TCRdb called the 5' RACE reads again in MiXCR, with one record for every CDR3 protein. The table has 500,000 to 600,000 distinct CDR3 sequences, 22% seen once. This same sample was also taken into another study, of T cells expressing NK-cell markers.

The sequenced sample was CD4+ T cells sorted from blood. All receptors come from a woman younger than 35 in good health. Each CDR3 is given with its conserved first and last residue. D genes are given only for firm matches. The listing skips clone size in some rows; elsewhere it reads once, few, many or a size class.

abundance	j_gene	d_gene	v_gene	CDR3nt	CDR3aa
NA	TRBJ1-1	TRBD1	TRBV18	TGTGCCAGCTCACCGCCGGGACAGGGGTCGACTGAAGCTTTCTTT	CASSPPGQGSTEAFF
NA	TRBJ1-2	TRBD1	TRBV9	TGTGCCAGCAGTTTCACAGGGACAGCTAACTATGGCTACACCTTC	CASSFTGTANYGYTF
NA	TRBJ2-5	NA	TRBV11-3	TGTGCCAGCAGCTTAGTCAGAAAGACCCAGTACTTC	CASSLVRKTQYF
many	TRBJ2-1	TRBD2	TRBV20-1	TGCAGTGCTTCTAGCGGGGGGATCGGTGAGCAGTTCTTC	CSASSGGIGEQFF
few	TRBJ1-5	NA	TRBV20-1	TGCAGTGCTAGAAAGGGATCGGGTCAGCCCCAGCATTTT	CSARKGSGQPQHF
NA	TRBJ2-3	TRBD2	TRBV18	TGTGCCAGCTCACCACTCTCGTTGGCTAGCGGTAGCACAGATACGCAGTATTTT	CASSPLSLASGSTDTQYF
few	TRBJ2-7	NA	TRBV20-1	TGCAGTGGGCGTAGTGGGGGGGCCGCCCTTTACGAGCAGTACTTC	CSGRSGGAALYEQYF
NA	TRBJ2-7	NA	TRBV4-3	TGCGCCAGCAGCCAAGTACAGGGTCGGTACGAGCAGTACTTC	CASSQVQGRYEQYF
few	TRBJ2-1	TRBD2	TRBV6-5	TGTGCCAGCAGATATAGCGGGAGCTCCTACAATGAGCAGTTCTTC	CASRYSGSSYNEQFF
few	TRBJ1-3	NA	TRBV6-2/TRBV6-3	TGTGCCAGCAGCACCTCCAGGCAGGCTAACACCATATATTTT	CASSTSRQANTIYF
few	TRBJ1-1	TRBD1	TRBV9	TGTGCCAGCAGCGTAGAATCGGGACAGAGCAAGCCTGAAGCTTTCTTT	CASSVESGQSKPEAFF
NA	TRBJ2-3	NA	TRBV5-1	TGCGCCAGCAGGGAAACGGGATCAACAGATACGCAGTATTTT	CASRETGSTDTQYF
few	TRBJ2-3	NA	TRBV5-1	TGCGCCAGCAGCTTGCGGACTAGCACAGATACGCAGTATTTT	CASSLRTSTDTQYF
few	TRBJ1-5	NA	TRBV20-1	TGCAGTGCGGCTGACAACAGGGCTCATCAGCCCCAGCATTTT	CSAADNRAHQPQHF
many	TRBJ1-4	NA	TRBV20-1	TGCAGTGCTAGAGATCTTCGGGGCCTTAATGAAAAACTGTTTTTT	CSARDLRGLNEKLFF
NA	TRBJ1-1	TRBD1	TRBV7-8	TGTGCCAGCAGCTTAGCAGAAGGGGGCGAGGTGGATGAAGCTTTCTTT	CASSLAEGGEVDEAFF
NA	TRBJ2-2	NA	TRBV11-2	TGTGCCAGCAGCTTAGATCCCTCCAGGCAGCCCACCGGGGAGCTGTTTTTT	CASSLDPSRQPTGELFF
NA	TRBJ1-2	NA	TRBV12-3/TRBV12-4	TGTGCCAGCAGCCCTGGCCGGGACACCAGTGCCTACACCTTC	CASSPGRDTSAYTF
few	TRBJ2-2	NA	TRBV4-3	TGCGCCAGCAGCCAAGAAGGGGTAGGGTCCGGGGAGCTGTTTTTT	CASSQEGVGSGELFF
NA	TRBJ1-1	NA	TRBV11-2	TGTGCCAGCATCCAACGTAGGGGAGTGACTGAAGCTTTCTTT	CASIQRRGVTEAFF
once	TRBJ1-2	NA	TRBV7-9	TGTGCCAGCAGCTACCAGGGGCTCTATGGCTACACCTTC	CASSYQGLYGYTF
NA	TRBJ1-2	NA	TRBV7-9	TGTGCCAGCAGGACCGGGACTGACGATTATGGCTACACCTTC	CASRTGTDDYGYTF
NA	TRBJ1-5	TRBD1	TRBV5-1	TGCGCCAGCAGCCTAACAGGGACAGACAATCAGCCCCAGCATTTT	CASSLTGTDNQPQHF
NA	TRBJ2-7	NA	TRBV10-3	TGTGCCATCAGTGACGGGACGCACGAGCAGTACTTC	CAISDGTHEQYF
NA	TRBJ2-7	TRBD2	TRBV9	TGTGCCAGCAGCGCGACCGGGACTACTAGTAATGAGCAGTACTTC	CASSATGTTSNEQYF
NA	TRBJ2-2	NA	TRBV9	TGTGCCAGCAGCCCCCGTGTGGGTCATAGCGGGGAGCTGTTTTTT	CASSPRVGHSGELFF
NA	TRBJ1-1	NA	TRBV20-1	TGCAGTGCTCTCGGCCCGAGCGGGCTTGACTTT	CSALGPSGLDF